A single sample gave rise to the 20 T cell receptor beta chains below, sequenced in a study. TCRdb recomputed calls from the RT-PCR reads with MiXCR, one row per CDR3 protein. Found here are about 680,000 distinct CDR3 sequences, 13% to 15% of them singletons; the top ten hold roughly 3.9%. Sample: memory CD4+ T cells from blood. Every receptor here comes from a female donor in good health, serving as a healthy control.

V and J are TRBV7-2 and TRBJ2-3; D gene uncertain. Germline V CDR1 and CDR2: SGHTA, FQGNSA. V was pared by 5 bases and J by 7 bases, with 10 bases between. The CDR3 consists of 12 residues. CDR3 in amino acids: CASSPTMNTQYF. Here the CDR3 DNA reads TGTGCCAGCAGCCCCACAATGAATACGCAGTATTTT.

The chain has TRBV7-9 and TRBJ1-4, with 9 bases aligning to TRBD1. Germline loops: CDR1 SEHNR, CDR2 FQNEAQ (reference sequence). The CDR3 has 15 residues. The V gene end was trimmed by 5 bases and the J gene end by 5 bases; junction bases not matched to a gene: 6. The CDR3 here is CASSVLGQGNEKLFF. As DNA, the CDR3 is TGTGCCAGCAGCGTATTGGGACAGGGAAATGAAAAACTGTTTTTT.

In its sample, this clonotype was seen many times. The genes are TRBV27 and TRBJ2-5; D call uncertain. The germline CDR1 and CDR2 sequences are MNHEY and SMNVEV (reference sequence). The CDR3 is 15 residues long. Trimming took 7 bases from V and 4 from J, leaving 19 bases between them. CDR3 nucleotide sequence: TGTGCCAGCAACTTTATCGCCCTGTATCGAGAGACCCAGTACTTC. It yields the protein CASNFIALYRETQYF.

This clonotype was observed many times. The V call is TRBV9, the J call TRBJ2-3; 7 nucleotides line up with TRBD2. The CDR3 sequence is 13 residues long. Losses at the gene ends were 2 bases for V and 4 bases for J; bases not matched to a gene: 1. In germline, CDR1 is SGDLS, CDR2 YYNGEE. In nucleotides, the CDR3 is TGTGCCAGCAGCGTGGGAGGGGCAGATACGCAGTATTTT. Translating it yields CASSVGGADTQYF. Combining the CDR3 with reference TRBV9 and TRBJ2-3 gives the whole variable domain DSGVTQTPKHLITATGQRVTLRCSPRSGDLSVYWYQQSLDQGLQFLIQYYNGEERAKGNILERFSAQQFPDLHSELNLSSLELGDSALYFCASSVGGADTQYFGPGTRLTVL.

The rearrangement uses TRBV29-1 and TRBJ2-3, with TRBD2 matching 14 bases. This CDR3 has 17 residues. The germline V gene encodes CDR1 SQVTM and CDR2 ANQGSEA. The ends lost 5 bases at V and 0 bases at J; junction bases unmatched: 7. The CDR3 region has the DNA TGCAGCGTTACCGGGACTAGCGGGAGTGGTAGCACAGATACGCAGTATTTT. Protein product: CSVTGTSGSGSTDTQYF.

This clonotype showed up many times. The DNA for the CDR3 is TGCGCCAGCAGCAGGGGATCAGGGGAGACCCAGTACTTC. It translates to CASSRGSGETQYF. V gene TRBV5-1 combines with J gene TRBJ2-5, with a possible D match to TRBD1 (5 bases). Deletions cut 4 bases from V and 5 bases from J, with 12 bases between. Germline CDR1 reads SGHRS; CDR2 reads YFSETQ. The CDR3 is made up of 13 amino acids.

This clonotype was counted ten times or more. The V and J genes are TRBV12-3 or TRBV12-4 and TRBJ1-3; D gene ambiguous. Trimming removed 5 bases at V and 0 bases at J, with 11 bases between. This CDR3 has 15 amino acids. CDR3 nucleotide sequence: TGTGCCAGCAGTGCCGGACGGTACTCTGGAAACACCATATATTTT. It encodes CASSAGRYSGNTIYF.

This clonotype was detected ten times or more. V and J are TRBV20-1 and TRBJ2-3, with D perhaps assigned TRBD1 or TRBD2 (6 bases each). Trimming pared 5 bases from V and 2 bases from J, leaving 14 bases between. This CDR3 is 14 amino acids long. The V gene's germline CDR1 is DFQATT and CDR2 SNEGSKA (reference sequence). CDR3 region: CSAGGGQNTDTQYF. As DNA, the CDR3 is TGCAGTGCTGGGGGAGGACAGAACACAGATACGCAGTATTTT.

This clonotype was picked up many times. This rearrangement joins TRBV20-1 to TRBJ2-1; 9 nucleotides align to TRBD2. Germline V CDR1 and CDR2: DFQATT, SNEGSKA (reference sequence). CDR3 size: 15 residues. J lost 10 bases, V lost 3 bases, and 13 bases had no gene match. DNA of the CDR3: TGCAGTGCTAGTGACGGCGGGAGGGCCTCAGGGGAGCAGTTCTTC. This translates into CSASDGGRASGEQFF.

The genes are TRBV12-3 or TRBV12-4 and TRBJ2-5; 7 bases map to TRBD1. The CDR3 runs 14 residues. J lost 1 base, V lost 6 bases, and 5 bases had no gene match. In DNA form, the CDR3 reads TGTGCCAGCAGGGGGACAGTCCTCCAAGAGACCCAGTACTTC. This codes for CASRGTVLQETQYF.

This clonotype has at least ten counts. The chain joins TRBV7-9 to TRBJ2-1, with no clear D. Trimming removed 2 bases from V and 8 bases from J, with 13 bases in between. The V gene's germline CDR1 is SEHNR and CDR2 FQNEAQ (reference sequence). This CDR3 has 14 residues. CDR3 sequence (DNA): TGTGCCAGCAGCTTAACCAGTGTGGTCTATGAGCAGTTCTTC. Residues: CASSLTSVVYEQFF.

This clonotype turned up a few times. The V call is TRBV6-5, the J call TRBJ2-7, with D perhaps TRBD2 (5 bases). V was cut by 0 bases and J by 0 bases, with 9 bases left in between. Germline loops: CDR1 MNHEY, CDR2 SVGAGI. The CDR3 runs 15 residues. CDR3 DNA sequence: TGTGCCAGCAGTTACTCAGCGGCCTACTCCTACGAGCAGTACTTC. This translates into CASSYSAAYSYEQYF.

This rearrangement joins TRBV30 to TRBJ1-5; unclear D gene. The CDR3 has 14 amino acids. The V and J ends lost 0 bases and 3 bases respectively, with 9 bases between them. Germline V gene sequence: CDR1 GTSNPN, CDR2 SVGIG (reference sequence). The DNA of the CDR3 is TGTGCCTGGAGTGTATCTGGGGTCAATCAGCCCCAGCATTTT. Translation gives CAWSVSGVNQPQHF.

This clonotype was counted a few times. The chain recombines TRBV6-1 with TRBJ2-6, with 8 nucleotides matching TRBD1. From germline, CDR1 is MNHNS and CDR2 SASEGT. The V segment lost 5 bases and the J segment 1 base; nucleotides outside the gene matches: 7. CDR3 length equals 17 residues. CDR3: CASSQVYRGSGANVLTF. The CDR3 nucleotides read TGTGCCAGCAGTCAAGTTTACAGGGGGTCTGGGGCCAACGTCCTGACTTTC.

This clonotype was seen more than once but under ten times. The rearrangement links TRBV7-3 to TRBJ2-2; D possibly uses TRBD1 or TRBD2 (5 bases each). The CDR3 covers 14 residues. V shed 1 base and J shed 6 bases, with 9 bases lying between them. CDR1 and CDR2 from the germline V gene are SGHTA and FQGTGA. DNA of the CDR3: TGTGCCAGCAGCTTAAATTGGGACGCCGGGGAGCTGTTTTTT. Protein: CASSLNWDAGELFF.

The chain combines TRBV9 with TRBJ2-5; D unresolved. Germline assignment: CDR1 SGDLS and CDR2 YYNGEE. The length of the CDR3 is 13 residues. V was cut by 0 bases and J by 9 bases, with 12 bases left in between. CDR3 DNA: TGTGCCAGCAGCGTAGAGGAATTAGCTCCCCAGTACTTC. Amino acids: CASSVEELAPQYF.

This clonotype was found a few times. The rearrangement joins TRBV7-9 to TRBJ1-1, with D maybe TRBD1 (6 bases). The V end lost 5 bases, the J end lost 4 bases, and 11 bases lay between the germline ends. Germline CDR1 reads SEHNR; CDR2 reads FQNEAQ (reference sequence). This CDR3 has 13 amino acids. CDR3 protein: CASSKQGGTEAFF. CDR3 bases: TGTGCCAGCAGCAAACAGGGTGGCACTGAAGCTTTCTTT.

This clonotype was seen ten or more times. The genes are TRBV3-1 and TRBJ2-1; 10 bases align to TRBD1. CDR3 length: 16 residues. Losses at the gene ends were 4 bases for V and 5 bases for J; bases not matched to a gene: 8. Germline V gene sequence: CDR1 LGHDT, CDR2 YNNKEL (reference sequence). The CDR3 protein is CASSRLGQGSNNEQFF. The CDR3 coding sequence is TGTGCCAGCAGCCGCCTGGGACAGGGGTCTAACAATGAGCAGTTCTTC.

This clonotype came up a few times. This sequence joins TRBV4-3 and TRBJ1-2; D call uncertain. Germline CDR1 and CDR2: LGHNA and YSLEER. This CDR3 is built from 13 residues. Trimming left V 0 bases short and J 7 bases short, with 9 bases between. DNA of the CDR3: TGCGCCAGCAGCCAAGAACGGTGGGGTGGCTACACCTTC. Translating it yields CASSQERWGGYTF.

About this clonotype itself: One end of the junction does not line up with germline, which may come from a read error. The chain joins TRBV11-2 to TRBJ2-3; D is uncertain. The CDR3 length is 15 residues. The V gene's germline CDR1 is SGHAT and CDR2 FQNNGV. CDR3 loop: CAISLVPRSTDTQYF. As DNA, the CDR3 is TGTGCCATCAGCTTAGTGCCCAGAAGCACAGATACGCAGTATTTT.